The next 30 T cell receptor beta chains were all read from a single sample in a study of blood T cells in healthy people across ages. The use of a sample-barcoded 5' primer and a J-beta primer mix characterized a second PCR of 7 to 11 cycles. Using its own MiXCR run on the 5' RACE reads, TCRdb lists one record per CDR3 protein. The sample includes approximately 1,000,000 distinct CDR3 sequences, more than 35% seen only once; the top ten take approximately 19%. The sequenced sample consisted of blood. The source of these receptors is a woman aged 60-70 years in good health.

This rearrangement joins TRBV20-1 to TRBJ1-1, with D perhaps TRBD1 (6 bases). Trimming pared 4 bases from V and 1 base from J, leaving 13 bases between. In germline, CDR1 is DFQATT, CDR2 SNEGSKA (reference sequence). This CDR3 has 14 amino acids. This CDR3 reads CSAKTGSGNTEAFF. CDR3 sequence (DNA): TGCAGTGCTAAAACAGGGTCTGGGAACACTGAAGCTTTCTTT.

The table lists this clonotype with many counts. The V gene is TRBV28, the J gene TRBJ2-1, with 7 positions matching TRBD1. CDR1 is MDHEN, CDR2 SYDVKM, per germline. The CDR3 totals 16 residues. The J segment lost 2 bases and the V segment lost 6 bases, leaving 10 bases of the junction unmatched. This CDR3 is CASRTGESLTYNEQFF. Here the CDR3 DNA reads TGTGCCAGCAGAACAGGGGAGTCACTTACCTACAATGAGCAGTTCTTC.

This clonotype was recorded at least ten times. The chain combines TRBV24-1 with TRBJ2-3; D is undetermined. The CDR3 covers 12 residues. The ends were cut back, 9 bases at V and 6 bases at J, with 12 bases in the middle. Germline V gene sequence: CDR1 KGHDR, CDR2 SFDVKD. The CDR3 bases are TGTGCCACCCCCTGTTGGTATGATACGCAGTATTTT. As protein: CATPCWYDTQYF.

About this clonotype: A junction end diverges from the germline sequence, so it may reflect a read error. This sequence joins TRBV12-3 or TRBV12-4 and TRBJ2-3, with TRBD2 matching over 12 bases. This CDR3 comprises 16 residues. CDR3 coding DNA: TGTGCCAGCAGTGGAAGGACTAGCGGGATCTCAGATACGGAGTATTTT. Its translation is CASSGRTSGISDTEYF.

The V and J genes are TRBV20-1 and TRBJ2-3; the D gene could be TRBD1 or TRBD2 (5 bases each). The V gene's germline CDR1 is DFQATT and CDR2 SNEGSKA (reference sequence). Trimming took off 0 bases at V and 2 bases at J, with 15 bases between the two ends. The CDR3 has 16 amino acids. CDR3 protein: CSARDPWDPNTDTQYF. The CDR3 DNA reads as TGCAGTGCTAGAGATCCTTGGGACCCCAACACAGATACGCAGTATTTT.

The chain joins TRBV4-2 to TRBJ2-2; D uncertain. Germline CDR1 reads LGHNA; CDR2 reads YNFKEQ. The CDR3 totals 15 residues. V lost 1 base and J lost 1, with 7 bases in between. CDR3 region: CASSQGEMNTGELFF. CDR3 nucleotide sequence: TGTGCCAGCAGCCAAGGAGAGATGAACACCGGGGAGCTGTTTTTT.

The chain has TRBV6-2 or TRBV6-3 and TRBJ2-5, with D perhaps matching TRBD1 (6 bases). The V end lost 11 bases, the J end lost 6 bases, and 13 bases lay between the germline ends. The germline V gene has CDR1 MNHEY and CDR2 SVGEGT. The CDR3 is made up of 11 amino acids. CDR3 sequence reads: CAVTGLKTQYF. CDR3 coding DNA: TGTGCCGTCACAGGGCTAAAGACCCAGTACTTC.

DNA of the CDR3: TGCGCCAGCAGCGCAGGGGCGTCGGGTTGGGAAAGTGTCTACGAGCAGTACTTC. Its protein product is CASSAGASGWESVYEQYF. The chain links TRBV5-1 to TRBJ2-7, with a possible D match to TRBD1 (6 bases). The CDR3 length is 18 residues. The V gene's germline CDR1 is SGHRS and CDR2 YFSETQ. V was trimmed by 4 bases and J by 3 bases, leaving 26 bases between them.

The V call is TRBV11-2, the J call TRBJ2-1; 7 bases agree with TRBD2. This CDR3 comprises 16 residues. The germline CDR1 and CDR2 sequences are SGHAT and FQNNGV. The junction had 7 bases not matched to a gene; V was cut back by 5 bases and J by 0 bases. The CDR3 spells CASSTRGTNSYNEQFF. The CDR3 region has the DNA TGTGCCAGCAGCACGCGCGGGACTAACTCCTACAATGAGCAGTTCTTC. Full variable domain (outside the CDR3, taken from reference TRBV11-2 and TRBJ2-1): EAGVAQSPRYKIIEKRQSVAFWCNPISGHATLYWYQQILGQGPKLLIQFQNNGVVDDSQLPKDRFSAERLKGVDSTLKIQPAKLEDSAVYLCASSTRGTNSYNEQFFGPGTRLTVL.

The CDR3 loop reads CASSQGFGRGSEAGYTF. CDR3 coding DNA: TGTGCCAGCAGCCAAGGATTCGGTAGGGGCTCCGAGGCTGGCTACACCTTC. This sequence joins TRBV3-1 and TRBJ1-2; TRBD1 might be the D (5 bases). With 1 base removed from V and 7 bases from J, the gap between germline ends came to 22 bases. Per the germline V gene, CDR1 is LGHDT and CDR2 is YNNKEL (reference sequence). The CDR3 is 17 amino acids.

This CDR3 reads CASSYSYGGGGDEQFF. Written as DNA, the CDR3 is TGTGCCAGCAGTTACTCGTACGGGGGAGGGGGCGATGAGCAGTTCTTC. The chain joins TRBV6-5 to TRBJ2-1, with D perhaps being TRBD1 or TRBD2 (7 bases each). The CDR3 has 16 amino acids. Germline CDR1 and CDR2: MNHEY and SVGAGI. With 0 bases removed from V and 8 bases from J, the gap between germline ends came to 17 bases.

The chain links TRBV27 to TRBJ1-5; D may be TRBD1 (6 bases). Germline CDR1 is MNHEY and CDR2 is SMNVEV (reference sequence). This CDR3 contains 14 residues. Between the trimmed V and J ends, which lost 2 bases and 7 bases, there was a span of 12 bases. CDR3 amino acids: CASSLNPQGQPQHF. The CDR3 bases are TGTGCCAGCAGTTTAAACCCACAGGGCCAGCCCCAGCATTTT.

Only one count was recorded for this clonotype. The chain employs TRBV24-1 and TRBJ2-2; either TRBD1 or TRBD2 may supply D (6 bases each). The CDR3 has 14 residues. Germline-derived CDR1 and CDR2 are KGHDR and SFDVKD. V lost 4 bases to trimming and J lost 10 bases, with 15 bases between them. The CDR3 reads CATSDHRASEELFF. The CDR3 DNA reads as TGTGCCACCAGTGACCACAGGGCTAGCGAGGAGCTGTTTTTT.

This rearrangement joins TRBV7-2 to TRBJ1-1; D perhaps matches TRBD1 (6 bases). From germline, CDR1 is SGHTA and CDR2 FQGNSA. The CDR3 runs 14 residues. Trimming shortened V by 6 bases and J by 3 bases, and 14 bases separated the two germline ends. CDR3 DNA sequence: TGTGCCAGCAGACTAAGGGGGTGGGACACTGAAGCTTTCTTT. Translated: CASRLRGWDTEAFF.

This clonotype came up a few times. The chain is built from TRBV10-3 and TRBJ2-7, with D perhaps TRBD1 or TRBD2 (5 bases each). The germline CDR1 and CDR2 sequences are ENHRY and SYGVKD. This CDR3 spans 12 amino acids. Trimming pared 8 bases from V and 3 bases from J, leaving 11 bases between. The DNA for the CDR3 is TGTGCCATCCTGGGGGATCACTACGAGCAGTACTTC. This codes for CAILGDHYEQYF.

This chain joins TRBV5-1 and TRBJ1-1; 8 bases match TRBD1. CDR1 is SGHRS, CDR2 YFSETQ, per germline. CDR3 size: 17 residues. Trimming removed 3 bases from V and 13 bases from J; junction bases left unmatched: 23. The CDR3 loop is CASSSRGLRKGTLKLFF. The DNA of the CDR3 is TGCGCCAGCAGCTCCAGGGGGCTACGGAAGGGAACACTGAAGCTTTTCTTT. Complete variable domain (other parts from reference TRBV5-1 and TRBJ1-1): KAGVTQTPRYLIKTRGQQVTLSCSPISGHRSVSWYQQTPGQGLQFLFEYFSETQRNKGNFPGRFSGRQFSNSRSEMNVSTLELGDSALYLCASSSRGLRKGTLKLFFGQGTRLTVV.

This clonotype was detected a few times. This chain joins TRBV4-1 and TRBJ1-5; the D gene is possibly TRBD1 (6 bases). Germline values: CDR1 MGHRA, CDR2 YSYEKL. The CDR3 covers 15 residues. The V end was cut by 0 bases, the J end by 2 bases, with 8 bases between. The chain's CDR3 is CASSQDRGRNQPQHF. CDR3 sequence (DNA): TGCGCCAGCAGCCAAGACAGGGGCCGCAATCAGCCCCAGCATTTT.

This clonotype was found a few times. This chain joins TRBV20-1 and TRBJ2-1; 10 bases fit TRBD2. The V gene's germline CDR1 is DFQATT and CDR2 SNEGSKA (reference sequence). CDR3 length equals 15 residues. The J segment lost 2 bases and the V segment lost 6 bases, leaving 7 bases of the junction unmatched. The CDR3 protein is CSARPLAGAYNEQFF. The CDR3 DNA reads as TGCAGTGCCAGACCCCTAGCGGGAGCCTACAATGAGCAGTTCTTC.

There are many counts of this clonotype. J is TRBJ2-7 and V is TRBV7-2; maybe TRBD2 (6 bases). The CDR3 spans 18 residues. Germline CDR1 SGHTA, CDR2 FQGNSA. V gave up 4 bases and J gave up 6 bases, with 28 bases separating them. In nucleotides, the CDR3 is TGTGCCAGCAGCTCACGGGCCTCTAAAGGGACTCACTACCCCGAGCAGTACTTC. This translates into CASSSRASKGTHYPEQYF.

The chain links TRBV5-1 to TRBJ1-1, with TRBD1 identical over 8 bases. This CDR3 spans 14 amino acids. CDR1 and CDR2 (germline): SGHRS, YFSETQ. V was clipped by 0 bases and J by 3 bases; unmatched bases: 1. CDR3 residues: CASSLAGGYTEAFF. CDR3 nucleotide sequence: TGCGCCAGCAGCTTGGCAGGGGGCTACACTGAAGCTTTCTTT.

The J gene is TRBJ1-2, the V gene TRBV6-1; D gene unclear. Trimming removed 5 bases from V and 5 bases from J, with 15 bases in between. The CDR3 totals 14 residues. Germline-derived CDR1 and CDR2 are MNHNS and SASEGT. The CDR3 protein is CASSPSQTAYGYTF. CDR3 nucleotide sequence: TGTGCCAGCAGTCCCAGCCAAACCGCGTATGGCTACACCTTC.

The chain has TRBV7-3 and TRBJ2-1; D is unresolved. V lost 5 bases, J lost 5 bases, and 13 bases lay in between. Germline CDR1 is SGHTA and CDR2 is FQGTGA. The CDR3 loop spans 14 amino acids. This CDR3 is CASSRPGANNEQFF. In DNA form, the CDR3 reads TGTGCCAGCAGCCGTCCGGGTGCCAACAATGAGCAGTTCTTC.

The chain has TRBV7-9 and TRBJ1-2; 10 bases map to TRBD1. CDR1 and CDR2 from the germline V gene are SEHNR and FQNEAQ (reference sequence). This CDR3 has 15 residues. V gave up 6 bases and J gave up 8 bases; unmatched junction bases: 12. The CDR3 coding sequence is TGTGCCAGCAGTTCGGAGACAGGGGGCGCAGGGGGCTACACCTTC. Its translation: CASSSETGGAGGYTF.

This chain links TRBV20-1 with TRBJ1-4; 10 bases align to TRBD1. J lost 7 bases, V lost 5 bases, and 7 bases had no gene match. CDR1 is DFQATT, CDR2 SNEGSKA, per germline (reference sequence). This CDR3 has 14 residues. Here the CDR3 DNA reads TGCAGTGCTTACGACCGGGACAGGGGTGAAAAACTGTTTTTT. It translates to CSAYDRDRGEKLFF.

This clonotype was recorded at least ten times. The chain combines TRBV29-1 with TRBJ2-3, with 16 bases identical to TRBD2. The CDR3 consists of 16 residues. The junction had 4 bases not matched to a gene; V was cut back by 3 bases and J by 4 bases. Germline-derived CDR1 and CDR2 are SQVTM and ANQGSEA. CDR3 residues: CSVEGLAGGQADTQYF. Here the CDR3 DNA reads TGCAGCGTTGAGGGACTAGCGGGAGGGCAGGCAGATACGCAGTATTTT.

The chain employs TRBV7-2 and TRBJ1-6; 8 bases map to TRBD1. The CDR3 is 15 amino acids. CDR1 and CDR2 from the germline V gene are SGHTA and FQGNSA. Trimming cost V 2 bases and J 8 bases; bases outside gene matches: 5. The CDR3 sequence: CASSLKQGEDSPLHF. CDR3 nucleotide sequence: TGTGCCAGCAGCTTAAAACAGGGGGAGGATTCACCCCTCCACTTT.

Many counts were recorded for this clonotype. V and J are TRBV27 and TRBJ2-7; 7 bases map to TRBD1. The CDR3 sequence is 18 residues long. Trimming took 5 bases from V and 5 from J; bases not matched to a gene: 21. Germline V CDR1 and CDR2: MNHEY, SMNVEV (reference sequence). The CDR3 DNA is TGTGCCAGCAGTGGTTCGGCCCCTCTACAGGGGATAATCCACGAGCAGTACTTC. It is translated as CASSGSAPLQGIIHEQYF.

This clonotype was detected only a few times. V usage is TRBV29-1 and J usage is TRBJ1-2, with 9 bases that match TRBD1. Unmatched junction bases numbered 2, after V lost 4 bases and J lost 2 bases. Germline V gene lookup returns CDR1 SQVTM and CDR2 ANQGSEA. The CDR3 consists of 13 residues. As DNA, the CDR3 is TGCAGCGTTGCAGGGACAGGGAACTATGGCTACACCTTC. Encoded protein: CSVAGTGNYGYTF.

This clonotype was counted a few times. The gene calls are TRBV30 and TRBJ2-3; D tentatively reads TRBD1 or TRBD2 (6 bases each). Germline values: CDR1 GTSNPN, CDR2 SVGIG (reference sequence). The CDR3 spans 14 residues. Trimming took 5 bases from V and 1 from J, leaving 13 bases between them. The CDR3 sequence is CAWQGGLGTDTQYF. CDR3 DNA sequence: TGTGCCTGGCAAGGGGGGCTTGGCACAGATACGCAGTATTTT.

This clonotype has a handful of counts. The CDR3 DNA follows: TGCGCCAGCAGCTTGGGAGCGGGAGTTCAAGATACGCAGTATTTT. Residues: CASSLGAGVQDTQYF. The rearrangement joins TRBV5-1 to TRBJ2-3; the match to TRBD2 covers 8 bases. Germline V gene data show CDR1 as SGHRS and CDR2 as YFSETQ. This CDR3 region has 15 residues. Germline trimming cut 0 bases from V and 5 bases from J; bases unmatched to any gene: 5.